Below are 2 T cell receptor beta chains sequenced from a single sample in a study of ipilimumab plus nivolumab after autologous stem cell transplantation. TCRdb's copy holds only in-frame clones and misses some; the assay was immunoSEQ multiplex PCR. The repertoire has some 44,000 clones, roughly 90% of them found once; the top ten carry approximately 0.87%. This specimen consisted of PBMCs, obtained in a trial of ipilimumab plus nivolumab as post-transplant consolidation. The receptors stem from a male donor with multiple myeloma.

J is TRBJ2-1 and V is TRBV6-1, with D tentatively TRBD2 (6 bases). Germline V gives CDR1 MNHNS, CDR2 SASEGT. V lost 1 base to trimming and J lost 4 bases, with 14 bases between them. The CDR3 has 16 residues. The CDR3 reads CASSEGNSGGYNEQFF. CDR3 DNA sequence: TGTGCCAGCAGTGAAGGGAATAGCGGAGGTTACAATGAGCAGTTCTTC.

The chain is built from TRBV5-1 and TRBJ2-2; maybe TRBD1 (6 bases). The germline V and J ends were trimmed by 9 bases and 0 bases, with 15 bases remaining between them. The germline gives CDR1 SGHRS, CDR2 YFSETQ. The CDR3 contains 15 residues. CDR3 in DNA: TGCGCCACAACCCCCGGGACAACGAACACCGGGGAGCTGTTTTTT. Its translation: CATTPGTTNTGELFF.